This is a list of T cell receptor beta chains from one sample in a study of OX40 agonist ivuxolimab in advanced cancers. Profiled with immunoSEQ multiplex PCR; TCRdb holds only in-frame clones, not every one. In the table there are 75,000 to 100,000 clones, roughly four fifths of which are singletons. The sequences come from CD4+ or CD8+ T cells sorted from blood, collected in a trial of the OX40 agonist ivuxolimab. These receptors all stem from an adult with an advanced solid tumor such as melanoma, head and neck, liver or kidney cancer. Both conserved end residues are part of each CDR3. D genes are given only for firm matches. A clone size is listed for some rows: how often the clone was seen (once, few, many), or a class if it is expanded.

size,D,V,J,DNA,CDR3
NA,TRBD1,TRBV5-6,TRBJ1-2,TGTGCCAGCAGCCACGACGTGATACAGGGGACGGTCTATGGCTACACCTTC,CASSHDVIQGTVYGYTF
NA,NA,TRBV11-2,TRBJ2-5,TGTGCCAGCAGCACCTTACTAGCAAACCAAGAGACCCAGTACTTC,CASSTLLANQETQYF
few,NA,TRBV5-6,TRBJ1-5,TGTGCCAGCAGCTTTTGGGTTTATAGCAATCAGCCCCAGCATTTT,CASSFWVYSNQPQHF
few,TRBD2,TRBV19,TRBJ2-7,TGTGCCAGTAGTGTTGGACTAGAGTTCTACGAGCAGTACTTC,CASSVGLEFYEQYF
few,NA,TRBV1,TRBJ1-5,TGCACCAGCAGCCCCCTCCCCGGGGCACTCAATCAGCCCCAGCATTTT,CTSSPLPGALNQPQHF
NA,NA,TRBV9,TRBJ2-2,TGTGCCAGCAGCGTAGATCGGGGGCGGGTCGGGGAGCTGTTTTTT,CASSVDRGRVGELFF
NA,NA,TRBV5-4,TRBJ1-2,TGTGCCAGCAGCTTGGGTCAAGGGACGTCCTTAGGCTACACCTTC,CASSLGQGTSLGYTF
NA,TRBD1,TRBV12-5,TRBJ2-1,TGTGCTAATTCCAGGGGGTCCTACAATGAGCAGTTCTTC,CANSRGSYNEQFF
NA,NA,TRBV11-1,TRBJ2-7,TGTGCCAGCAGCTCGAGCTCCTACGAGCAGTACTTC,CASSSSSYEQYF
once,TRBD2,TRBV2,TRBJ2-7,TGTGCCAGCAGCGAAGCGGGAGGAAGCTCCTACGAGCAGTACTTC,CASSEAGGSSYEQYF
NA,TRBD2,TRBV7-6,TRBJ2-3,TGTGCCAGCAGCTTAGGACTAGCGGGTAGCACAGATACGCAGTATTTT,CASSLGLAGSTDTQYF
NA,TRBD2,TRBV5-1,TRBJ2-1,TGCGCCAGCAGCAAAGCCGGGACTAGCGAGAATGAGCAGTTCTTC,CASSKAGTSENEQFF
NA,TRBD2,TRBV5-1,TRBJ2-7,TGCGCCAGCAGCTCGCTAGCGGGGGCTGACGACGAGCAGTACTTC,CASSSLAGADDEQYF
NA,TRBD1,TRBV7-9,TRBJ2-3,TGTGCCAGCAGCTCCGGACAGGTTTCTAGCACAGATACGCAGTATTTT,CASSSGQVSSTDTQYF
few,TRBD2,TRBV7-9,TRBJ2-5,TGTGCCAGCAGCTTAGGCCTAGCGGGAGGGCCGGGAGAGACCCAGTACTTC,CASSLGLAGGPGETQYF
NA,NA,TRBV9,TRBJ2-1,TGTGCCAGCAGCGCAGTTCAGGGGTTGAGCAATGAGCAGTTCTTC,CASSAVQGLSNEQFF
NA,TRBD2,TRBV19,TRBJ2-4,TGTGCCAGTAGTATTGGTCTAGCGGGGACATTAGAAAACATTCAGTACTTC,CASSIGLAGTLENIQYF
NA,NA,TRBV6-5,TRBJ2-3,TGTGCCAGCAGCCCGGACGGGCCAGATACGCAGTATTTT,CASSPDGPDTQYF
NA,TRBD2,TRBV2,TRBJ2-7,TGTGCCAGCAGTGGGGAAGGAGCGGGAGATGGCTACGAGCAGTACTTC,CASSGEGAGDGYEQYF
NA,NA,TRBV4-1,TRBJ1-1,TGCGCCAGCAGCCAAAGAGGGGTGGGCACTGAAGCTTTCTTT,CASSQRGVGTEAFF
NA,TRBD1,TRBV27,TRBJ2-2,TGTGCCAGCAGTTTGGGACAGGGGTACACCGGGGAGCTGTTTTTT,CASSLGQGYTGELFF
NA,NA,TRBV23-1,TRBJ1-2,TGCGCCAGCAGTCAGCGACCGGCAGGCTATGGCTACACCTTC,CASSQRPAGYGYTF
NA,NA,TRBV6-5,TRBJ1-5,TGTGCCAGCAATTATACGACTGACCAGCCCCAGCATTTT,CASNYTTDQPQHF
NA,NA,TRBV7-9,TRBJ1-1,TGTGCCAGCAAAAATCCGAGCACTGAAGCTTTCTTT,CASKNPSTEAFF
NA,TRBD1,TRBV4-2,TRBJ2-2,TGTGCCAGCAGCCAAGAAGGGACAGTGAGTACCGGGGAGCTGTTTTTT,CASSQEGTVSTGELFF
once,NA,TRBV9,TRBJ2-3,TGTGCCAGCAGCCCCACGGGACTCCACACAGATACGCAGTATTTT,CASSPTGLHTDTQYF
NA,TRBD1,TRBV18,TRBJ2-4,TGTGCCAGCTCCCCCGGGACAGGGGAAAACATTCAGTACTTC,CASSPGTGENIQYF
once,NA,TRBV18,TRBJ2-6,TGTGCCAGCTCCGCGGGACTCTCAACCGAGGCCAACGTCCTGACTTTC,CASSAGLSTEANVLTF
NA,NA,TRBV10-3,TRBJ1-1,TGTGCCATCAGTGAACCGGGGGGGGGCCTCGAAGCTTTCTTT,CAISEPGGGLEAFF
NA,NA,TRBV27,TRBJ2-7,TGTGCCAGCAGTCCCGCAGCAGGGGGGTTCGGCTACGAGCAGTACTTC,CASSPAAGGFGYEQYF
NA,NA,TRBV5-4,TRBJ2-7,TGTGCCAGCAGCTTGGGGAAGGGGCCCCCCTACGAGCAGTACTTC,CASSLGKGPPYEQYF
NA,NA,TRBV18,TRBJ2-2,TGTGCCAGCTCACCGGAACGGTTACCGGCCGGGGAGCTGTTTTTT,CASSPERLPAGELFF
NA,TRBD1,TRBV5-6,TRBJ2-7,TGTGCCAGCAGCCCCGGGGCGGGACAGGCCTACGAGCAGTACTTC,CASSPGAGQAYEQYF
NA,TRBD1,TRBV27,TRBJ2-1,TGTGCCAGCAGTTCCGGGACAGGGGGATACAATGAGCAGTTCTTC,CASSSGTGGYNEQFF
once,NA,TRBV15,TRBJ1-5,TGTGCCACCAGCAGAGCTCGGGGGGGGCCATCTCCCACAGCCCAGCATTTT,CATSRARGGPSPTAQHF
NA,TRBD1,TRBV18,TRBJ2-7,TGTGCCAGCTCAAAGACAGGGATTGAGCAGTACTTC,CASSKTGIEQYF
NA,NA,TRBV7-9,TRBJ1-1,TGTGCCAGCAGCTTGGTTGGTGTGAACACTGAAGCTTTCTTT,CASSLVGVNTEAFF
NA,NA,TRBV7-8,TRBJ1-4,TGTGCCAGCAGCTTAGTGGGTACCGCAACTAATGAAAAACTGTTTTTT,CASSLVGTATNEKLFF
NA,NA,TRBV7-2,TRBJ1-2,TGTGCCAGCAGCCCCCCCGGAGGGCACTATGGCTACACCTTC,CASSPPGGHYGYTF
NA,TRBD1,TRBV6-4,TRBJ2-3,TGTGCCAGCAGTGACTCCGCAGGGGGAAGCACAGATACGCAGTATTTT,CASSDSAGGSTDTQYF
NA,NA,TRBV29-1,TRBJ2-7,TGCAGCGTTGAAGATATAAACAGAGCCGGCGAGCAGTACTTC,CSVEDINRAGEQYF
NA,NA,TRBV18,TRBJ1-1,TGTGCCAGCTTCGACCTGAAAGCTTTCTTT,CASFDLKAFF
NA,NA,TRBV6-5,TRBJ2-1,TGTGCCAGCAGTTACAGGCTAGCGAGCTCCTACAATGAGCAGTTCTTC,CASSYRLASSYNEQFF
NA,NA,TRBV7-2,TRBJ1-2,TGTGCCAGCAGCTTATTAGCGGGTGACTATGGCTACACCTTC,CASSLLAGDYGYTF
NA,TRBD1,TRBV6-5,TRBJ1-3,TGTGCCAGCAGCAGGGGGAGAGACACCATATATTTT,CASSRGRDTIYF
NA,NA,TRBV6-6,TRBJ2-3,TGTGCCAGCAGTGGGCCGTCGATGGGGGATACGCAGTATTTT,CASSGPSMGDTQYF
NA,TRBD2,TRBV27,TRBJ2-3,TGTGCCAGCTGGACTAGCGGGACCGTAGCCCTATATACGCAGTATTTT,CASWTSGTVALYTQYF
NA,NA,TRBV4-2,TRBJ2-2,TGTGCCAGCAGCCAAGATGGGCGCGTCCAGGGAGAGACCGGGGAGCTGTTTTTT,CASSQDGRVQGETGELFF
few,NA,TRBV25-1,TRBJ1-1,TGTGCCAGCAGGTTAGGGGCTGAAGCTTTCTTT,CASRLGAEAFF
NA,NA,TRBV9,TRBJ1-6,TGTGCCAGCAGCGTAGGCCCGGTTGGGGGTTCACCCCTCCACTTT,CASSVGPVGGSPLHF
NA,NA,TRBV5-1,TRBJ2-3,TGCGCCAGCAGCTGGGGGTGGGTCAGCAACGCAGATACGCAGTATTTT,CASSWGWVSNADTQYF
NA,NA,TRBV9,TRBJ1-3,TGTGCCAGCAGCGTACAAGCAGGGTCAGGAAACACCATATATTTT,CASSVQAGSGNTIYF
NA,NA,TRBV18,TRBJ1-4,TGTGCCAGCTCACCAAGAAGAACTAATGAAAAACTGTTTTTT,CASSPRRTNEKLFF
NA,NA,TRBV21-1,TRBJ1-1,TGTGCCAGCAGCAAAACAAACCCCTCCAAGGCAGGACTCCTCACTGAAGCTTTCTTT,CASSKTNPSKAGLLTEAFF
NA,NA,TRBV2,TRBJ2-6,TGTGCCAGCAGTGAGGTCCCCAGGGGTCCAAACAGTCGGTCCTCTGGGGCCAACGTCCTGACTTTC,CASSEVPRGPNSRSSGANVLTF
NA,TRBD1,TRBV23-1,TRBJ2-6,TGCGCCAGCAGTCAACGAAAGGGGGCCTGGGGGGCCAACGTCCTGACTTTC,CASSQRKGAWGANVLTF
NA,TRBD1,TRBV4-1,TRBJ1-2,TGCGCCAGCAGCCAGGAAATTATGACAGGGATCGGCTACACCTTC,CASSQEIMTGIGYTF
NA,TRBD1,TRBV19,TRBJ1-5,TGTGCCAGTAGTATAGTGGGGACAGCGCCTAATCAGCCCCAGCATTTT,CASSIVGTAPNQPQHF
once,NA,TRBV27,TRBJ2-3,TGTGCCAGCAGTTTAAGTGGAGATAATACGCAGTATTTT,CASSLSGDNTQYF